This T cell receptor (beta chain) was obtained from a study of OX40 agonist ivuxolimab in advanced cancers. In the study overall: Ivuxolimab was an agonistic, fully human IgG2 monoclonal antibody directed against OX40 (CD134), a costimulatory receptor. Intravenous ivuxolimab was administered to patients every 2 weeks at six dose levels: 0.01, 0.1, 0.3, 1.5, 3 and 10 mg/kg. The paper reports the monotherapy dose-escalation portion (N of about 47 patients) of the phase I ivuxolimab trial. In the dose-escalation cohort, 70% to 85% of patients were male, and the mean age was roughly 60 years, with a range of about 20 to 79. Among the approximately 54 dose-escalation patients, 19 had hepatocellular carcinoma, roughly 15 melanoma, 9 renal cell carcinoma and 9 head and neck cancer. Prior anti-PD-1, anti-PD-L1 or anti-CTLA-4 therapy was permitted, and checkpoint inhibitors had been received by under 50% of dose-escalation patients. Partial responses were achieved by three dose-escalation patients, of whom one had hepatocellular carcinoma and two had cutaneous melanoma. The point of sequencing TCRbeta in the periphery was to test whether ivuxolimab changed TCR sequence diversity and drove clonal T-cell expansion. Overall study outcomes, separate from this receptor: In partial responders in the 0.1-3.0 mg/kg groups, normalized peripheral clonal expansion was found to be among the lowest, especially among CD8+ T cells. After ivuxolimab, expanded clones were on average more numerous among CD8+ T cells than among CD4+ T cells. The antigen specificity of the peripheral T cells that underwent clonal expansion was not determined. At doses from 0.1 to 3.0 mg/kg, clonal expansion was seen in both CD4+ and CD8+ blood T cells between baseline and week 6. Low levels of normalized T-cell clonal expansion were also seen in some nonresponding patients.

With respect to this clone: The antigen it binds to is not known. No base qualities exist here, and no much larger clone lies one base off it.

The trial excluded patients who had a history of autoimmune disease or were on systemic immunosuppression. Peripheral blood for TCR sequencing was collected from all dose cohorts at baseline, on cycle 4 day 1, and on cycle 7 day 1. Samples came from an open-label, multicenter, first-in-human phase I dose-escalation trial of ivuxolimab. The trial enrolled adults with locally advanced or metastatic head and neck squamous cell, hepatocellular, melanoma or renal cell carcinoma. Before TCR sequencing, CD4+ T cells and CD8+ T cells were sorted from peripheral blood as separate populations. For sequencing of the TCRbeta CDR3 region, genomic DNA was extracted from the sorted cells. The immunoSEQ Assay was used to sequence the TCRbeta CDR3 regions. In TCRdb, the immuneACCESS table is reduced to in-frame sequences with V and J assigned. These tables do not hold every clone; where another copy was compared, an unresolved V gene accounts for under half, and the others remain unexplained. For this sample there are approximately 38,000 clones; 83% appear just once. Less than 25% of the sample is taken by the ten largest.

Trimming takes 0 bases off V and 2 bases off J; junction bases not matched to a gene: 4. The CDR3 covers 17 residues, taking in both the cysteine and the phenylalanine. Just CDR3 DNA is preserved here, 51 bases in frame from base 1. CDR1 and CDR2, looked up from the germline V gene, are MGHRA and YSYEKL. The chain uses TRBV4-1 and TRBJ2-5, with 12 central nucleotides matching TRBD2. The source was CD4+ or CD8+ T cells sorted from blood, collected in a trial of the OX40 agonist ivuxolimab. This sequence was found in an adult with an advanced solid tumor such as melanoma, head and neck, liver or kidney cancer. The CDR3 region has the sequence CASSQDGLAGWQETQYF. The DNA sequence follows: TGCGCCAGCAGCCAAGATGGACTAGCGGGGTGGCAAGAGACCCAGTACTTC.